Below, 32 T cell receptor beta chains from the same sample are listed, as sequenced in a study of T cells in Graves' hyperthyroidism and ophthalmopathy. Amplification of TCR beta CDR3 regions was performed using RNA transcripts as template. In the first-round RT-PCR of the TCR CDR3, the HTBI primer set was used. TCRdb fed the multiplex PCR reads into MiXCR, producing one record per CDR3 protein. The sample contains over 120,000 distinct CDR3 sequences, 22% of which appear only once. Sequenced sample: blood. The receptors derive from a woman aged 45-65 years with Graves' hyperthyroidism that later progressed to Graves' ophthalmopathy.

This clonotype was seen repeatedly, ten times or more. The chain links TRBV20-1 to TRBJ1-5; 11 nucleotides line up with TRBD1. V was pared by 0 bases and J by 5 bases, with 6 bases of the junction left unmatched. The CDR3 sequence is 16 residues long. CDR1 DFQATT and CDR2 SNEGSKA come from the germline V gene (reference sequence). DNA for the CDR3: TGCAGTGCTAGAGATAAGCGGACAGGGGGCGATCAGCCCCAGCATTTT. Amino acids: CSARDKRTGGDQPQHF.

The rearrangement links TRBV20-1 to TRBJ1-5; a weak D match, TRBD1 (5 bases). V was cut by 6 bases and J by 6 bases, with 15 bases left in between. The CDR3 length is 13 residues. Germline CDR1 and CDR2: DFQATT and SNEGSKA (reference sequence). The CDR3: CSARGTASQPQHF. CDR3 nucleotides: TGCAGTGCCCGTGGGACGGCGTCTCAGCCCCAGCATTTT.

The chain carries TRBV6-1 and TRBJ1-2; 11 bases agree with TRBD1. Germline CDR1 is MNHNS and CDR2 is SASEGT. The CDR3 covers 12 residues. V shed 7 bases and J 7 bases; nucleotides not matched to a gene: 2. The CDR3, as DNA: TGTGCCAGCATGGACAGGGGGCTTGGCTACACCTTC. It specifies CASMDRGLGYTF.

The chain recombines TRBV12-3 or TRBV12-4 with TRBJ1-1; D possibly corresponds to TRBD1 (6 bases). The V and J ends lost 8 bases and 1 base respectively, with 17 bases between them. This CDR3 has 15 residues. This chain's CDR3 is CASLTTGQTNTEAFF. In DNA, the CDR3 is TGTGCCAGCCTGACCACCGGACAGACGAACACTGAAGCTTTCTTT.

Ten or more counts support this clonotype. The chain recombines TRBV20-1 with TRBJ2-7; a weak D match, TRBD1 (6 bases). Germline V gene lookup returns CDR1 DFQATT and CDR2 SNEGSKA (reference sequence). V lost 2 bases, J lost 2 bases, and 10 bases lay in between. The CDR3 totals 13 residues. The CDR3 here is CSARSGQTYEQYF. The DNA of the CDR3 is TGCAGTGCTAGAAGTGGACAGACCTACGAGCAGTACTTC.

There are a few counts of this clonotype. This sequence joins TRBV7-9 and TRBJ2-3; D is undetermined. Trimming stripped 5 bases from V and 6 bases from J, with 18 bases between. The germline V gene encodes CDR1 SEHNR and CDR2 FQNEAQ (reference sequence). The CDR3 contains 15 residues. CDR3 sequence (DNA): TGTGCCAGCAGCCCAAGTCCCGCCACGTCGGATACGCAGTATTTT. As protein: CASSPSPATSDTQYF. The whole variable domain, remainder taken from reference TRBV7-9 and TRBJ2-3, is DTGVSQNPRHKITKRGQNVTFRCDPISEHNRLYWYRQTLGQGPEFLTYFQNEAQLEKSRLLSDRFSAERPKGSFSTLEIQRTEQGDSAMYLCASSPSPATSDTQYFGPGTRLTVL.

The chain links TRBV28 to TRBJ1-1, with a weak D call TRBD1 (6 bases). This CDR3 has 16 amino acids. Trimming stripped 6 bases from V and 0 bases from J, with 17 bases between. Germline V gene lookup returns CDR1 MDHEN and CDR2 SYDVKM. Here the CDR3 reads CASSKLQGGVNTEAFF. The CDR3 DNA sequence: TGTGCCAGCAGCAAATTACAGGGTGGGGTGAACACTGAAGCTTTCTTT. The whole variable domain, remainder taken from reference TRBV28 and TRBJ1-1, is DVKVTQSSRYLVKRTGEKVFLECVQDMDHENMFWYRQDPGLGLRLIYFSYDVKMKEKGDIPEGYSVSREKKERFSLILESASTNQTSMYLCASSKLQGGVNTEAFFGQGTRLTVV.

This clonotype has a count of ten or more. V is TRBV11-2 and J is TRBJ2-4; D call uncertain. CDR3 size: 15 residues. Germline CDR1 is SGHAT and CDR2 is FQNNGV. Trimming left V 5 bases short and J 1 base short, with 12 bases between. The CDR3 spells CASSTTTGAKNIQYF. DNA of the CDR3: TGTGCCAGCAGCACAACGACCGGGGCCAAAAACATTCAGTACTTC.

This clonotype was seen repeatedly, ten times or more. The rearrangement links TRBV2 to TRBJ2-3; D is unresolved. The ends were cut back, 10 bases at V and 2 bases at J, with 10 bases in the middle. The germline V gene encodes CDR1 SNHLY and CDR2 FYNNEI. This CDR3 spans 12 amino acids. CDR3 bases: TGTGCCAACAAAGGGTCCACAGATACGCAGTATTTT. Translated: CANKGSTDTQYF.

This clonotype was observed at least ten times. The rearrangement links TRBV2 to TRBJ2-4; 12 bases map to TRBD2. Germline V CDR1 and CDR2: SNHLY, FYNNEI. After removal of 6 bases from V and 6 bases from J, the junction contained 3 bases not matched to a gene. The CDR3 extends over 14 amino acids. Here the CDR3 DNA reads TGTGCCAGCAGCCCGGGACTAGCGGGAAACATTCAGTACTTC. This sequence encodes CASSPGLAGNIQYF.

This clonotype was recorded at least ten times. The chain combines TRBV28 with TRBJ1-5; perhaps TRBD1 as D (5 bases). The germline CDR1 and CDR2 sequences are MDHEN and SYDVKM. The V and J ends lost 3 bases and 5 bases respectively, with 17 bases between them. The CDR3 spans 16 residues. CDR3 DNA: TGTGCCAGCAGTTTCGATTGGGGCGTGGGTTATCAGCCCCAGCATTTT. This sequence encodes CASSFDWGVGYQPQHF. Drawing the rest from reference TRBV28 and TRBJ1-5, the complete variable domain is DVKVTQSSRYLVKRTGEKVFLECVQDMDHENMFWYRQDPGLGLRLIYFSYDVKMKEKGDIPEGYSVSREKKERFSLILESASTNQTSMYLCASSFDWGVGYQPQHFGDGTRLSIL.

The chain uses TRBV5-1 and TRBJ2-1; either TRBD1 or TRBD2 may supply D (5 bases each). Per germline, CDR1 SGHRS and CDR2 YFSETQ. The ends were cut back, 5 bases at V and 3 bases at J, with 15 bases in the middle. This CDR3 is 15 amino acids long. CDR3 coding DNA: TGCGCCAGCAGTAACAGGAGGTATGTCTACAATGAGCAGTTCTTC. As protein: CASSNRRYVYNEQFF.

A note on this clonotype: The junction departs from the called germline gene at one end, perhaps through a read error. This chain uses TRBV24-1 with TRBJ1-2; D is ambiguous. The CDR3 spans 12 residues. CDR1 KGHDR and CDR2 SFDVKD come from the germline V gene. CDR3 loop: CATSAASYGCTF. Written as DNA, the CDR3 is TGTGCCACCAGTGCAGCCAGTTATGGCTGCACCTTC.

This clonotype was seen repeatedly, ten times or more. The chain carries TRBV19 and TRBJ1-5; 9 bases fit TRBD1. Germline V gene sequence: CDR1 LNHDA, CDR2 SQIVND (reference sequence). The V segment lost 5 bases and the J segment 0 bases; nucleotides outside the gene matches: 8. The CDR3 spans 17 residues. DNA for the CDR3: TGTGCCAGTAGTTTAGGGACAGGGAAGGCTAGCAATCAGCCCCAGCATTTT. Its translation: CASSLGTGKASNQPQHF.

The rearrangement links TRBV6-1 to TRBJ1-1; no reliable D call. Germline V gene lookup returns CDR1 MNHNS and CDR2 SASEGT. Between the trimmed V and J ends, which lost 5 bases and 2 bases, there was a span of 9 bases. The CDR3 has 13 residues. Here the CDR3 DNA reads TGTGCCAGCAGTCAGACACCTAACACTGAAGCTTTCTTT. Amino acid sequence: CASSQTPNTEAFF.

This clonotype was picked up many times. The gene calls are TRBV5-1 and TRBJ2-7; D not certain. The CDR3 has 12 amino acids. The V end was cut by 0 bases, the J end by 3 bases, with 4 bases between. Germline loops: CDR1 SGHRS, CDR2 YFSETQ. CDR3 protein: CASSLDFYEQYF. As DNA, the CDR3 is TGCGCCAGCAGCTTGGACTTCTACGAGCAGTACTTC.

V gene TRBV28 combines with J gene TRBJ2-7; maybe TRBD2 (6 bases). Germline values: CDR1 MDHEN, CDR2 SYDVKM. The CDR3 is made up of 13 amino acids. V shed 10 bases and J shed 3 bases, with 16 bases lying between them. The CDR3 sequence: CATRRDGGYEQYF. As DNA, the CDR3 is TGTGCCACCAGGCGGGACGGTGGCTACGAGCAGTACTTC.

The sample holds many counts of this clonotype. The rearrangement uses TRBV28 and TRBJ1-2; tentatively, D is TRBD1 (6 bases). Germline values: CDR1 MDHEN, CDR2 SYDVKM. V was pared by 4 bases and J by 2 bases, with 11 bases between. The CDR3 covers 14 residues. This chain's CDR3 is CASSSYRANYGYTF. CDR3 in DNA: TGTGCCAGCAGTTCCTACAGGGCCAACTATGGCTACACCTTC.

At least ten counts were recorded for this clonotype. This chain connects TRBV6-6 to TRBJ1-1; tentatively, D is TRBD1 (6 bases). The germline V gene encodes CDR1 MNHNY and CDR2 SVGAGI (reference sequence). The CDR3 is 13 amino acids. V gave up 2 bases and J gave up 5 bases, with 9 bases separating them. This CDR3 is CASSYQGQTEAFF. CDR3 bases: TGTGCCAGCAGTTACCAGGGGCAAACTGAAGCTTTCTTT.

This clonotype was picked up many times. J is TRBJ2-1 and V is TRBV11-2; D is tentatively TRBD1 or TRBD2 (5 bases each). The germline V gene encodes CDR1 SGHAT and CDR2 FQNNGV. This CDR3 has 15 amino acids. Trimming removed 1 base from V and 1 base from J, with 8 bases in between. The CDR3 here is CASSLGDRSYNEQFF. The CDR3 DNA is TGTGCCAGCAGCTTAGGGGACCGTTCCTACAATGAGCAGTTCTTC.

This clonotype was seen repeatedly, ten times or more. The V and J genes are TRBV2 and TRBJ1-1; perhaps TRBD1 as D (5 bases). V was cut by 3 bases and J by 3 bases, with 5 bases left in between. Germline CDR1 and CDR2: SNHLY and FYNNEI. CDR3 length: 12 amino acids. In DNA, the CDR3 is TGTGCCAGCAGTGACAGGGACACTGAAGCTTTCTTT. Protein product: CASSDRDTEAFF.

The chain recombines TRBV27 with TRBJ2-5; D may match TRBD1 or TRBD2 (5 bases each). V lost 5 bases and J 5 bases, leaving 12 bases between the germline ends. Germline loops: CDR1 MNHEY, CDR2 SMNVEV (reference sequence). The CDR3 runs 13 residues. CDR3 bases: TGTGCCAGCAGTCACGGGGACGTGGAGACCCAGTACTTC. It codes for CASSHGDVETQYF.

This clonotype was seen many times. The V and J genes are TRBV28 and TRBJ1-2, with 10 positions matching TRBD1. CDR1 is MDHEN and CDR2 is SYDVKM in the germline V gene. There are 15 residues in the CDR3. Trimming removed 3 bases from V and 6 bases from J; junction bases left unmatched: 7. CDR3 DNA: TGTGCCAGCAGTTTCTTCGACAGGGGGCATGATGGCTACACCTTC. This sequence encodes CASSFFDRGHDGYTF.

This sequence joins TRBV10-2 and TRBJ1-1; a weak D match, TRBD1 (6 bases). This CDR3 is built from 14 residues. The germline V and J ends were trimmed by 6 bases and 1 base, with 12 bases remaining between them. Germline CDR1 WSHSY, CDR2 SAAADI. The CDR3 region is CASRQGTENTEAFF. As DNA, the CDR3 is TGCGCCAGCAGGCAGGGGACGGAGAACACTGAAGCTTTCTTT.

This clonotype has just a few counts. The CDR3: CASRGTSNYNEQFF. The CDR3 coding sequence is TGTGCCAGCAGGGGGACTAGTAACTACAATGAGCAGTTCTTC. This chain links TRBV6-1 with TRBJ2-1, with 8 bases that match TRBD2. The V segment lost 6 bases and the J segment 3 bases; nucleotides outside the gene matches: 4. Germline CDR1 reads MNHNS; CDR2 reads SASEGT. The CDR3 loop spans 14 amino acids.

This clonotype was seen ten or more times. In nucleotides, the CDR3 is TGCGCCAGCAACCCAACAGGGGACTCCTACGAGCAGTACTTC. Its translation is CASNPTGDSYEQYF. This rearrangement joins TRBV5-1 to TRBJ2-7; TRBD1 matches 7 bases. The CDR3 is made up of 14 amino acids. Looked up from germline, CDR1 is SGHRS and CDR2 is YFSETQ. Losses at the gene ends were 6 bases for V and 0 bases for J; bases not matched to a gene: 6. Filled out from reference TRBV5-1 and TRBJ2-7, the complete variable domain reads KAGVTQTPRYLIKTRGQQVTLSCSPISGHRSVSWYQQTPGQGLQFLFEYFSETQRNKGNFPGRFSGRQFSNSRSEMNVSTLELGDSALYLCASNPTGDSYEQYFGPGTRLTVT.

In this sample, this clonotype turned up many times. The genes are TRBV28 and TRBJ1-1; D uncertain. This CDR3 is built from 12 residues. Trimming left V 5 bases short and J 5 bases short, with 9 bases between. The germline V gene encodes CDR1 MDHEN and CDR2 SYDVKM. Written as DNA, the CDR3 is TGTGCCAGCAGTCAACAGAGGACTGAAGCTTTCTTT. It yields the protein CASSQQRTEAFF.

This clonotype was seen many times. The CDR3 protein is CASLRFAGELFF. CDR3 sequence (DNA): TGTGCCAGCTTGCGGTTTGCCGGGGAGCTGTTTTTT. V is TRBV2 and J is TRBJ2-2; D gene ambiguous. The CDR3 loop spans 12 amino acids. Germline V gene lookup returns CDR1 SNHLY and CDR2 FYNNEI. Trimming stripped 8 bases from V and 6 bases from J, with 10 bases between.

The chain is built from TRBV6-2 or TRBV6-3 and TRBJ2-3; 15 nucleotides line up with TRBD2. Unmatched junction bases numbered 6, after V lost 7 bases and J lost 7 bases. The CDR3 has 15 amino acids. CDR1 is MNHEY, CDR2 SVGEGT, per germline. The CDR3 coding sequence is TGTGCCAGCACCCTGGGACTAGCGGGGGGCAATACGCAGTATTTT. Protein product: CASTLGLAGGNTQYF.

This clonotype was observed at least ten times. The chain joins TRBV14 to TRBJ2-7; tentatively, D is TRBD2 (6 bases). Trimming shortened V by 4 bases and J by 7 bases, and 17 bases separated the two germline ends. The CDR3 contains 14 residues. Germline V gene data show CDR1 as SGHDN and CDR2 as FVKESK. CDR3 amino acids: CASSPRTTTGEQYF. CDR3 DNA sequence: TGTGCCAGCAGCCCCAGGACTACCACAGGAGAGCAGTACTTC.

At least ten counts were recorded for this clonotype. This chain uses TRBV2 with TRBJ1-1; TRBD1 agrees at 11 bases. Germline V gene data show CDR1 as SNHLY and CDR2 as FYNNEI. The length of the CDR3 is 15 residues. J was trimmed by 0 bases and V by 8 bases; bases with no gene match: 5. DNA for the CDR3: TGTGCCAGCGGACAGGGGGCCCATGTGAACACTGAAGCTTTCTTT. Encoded protein: CASGQGAHVNTEAFF.

This clonotype was detected a few times. The rearrangement joins TRBV30 to TRBJ2-3; 9 positions agree with TRBD1. The CDR3 is made up of 15 amino acids. Losses at the gene ends were 0 bases for V and 1 base for J; bases not matched to a gene: 2. Germline V lookup: CDR1 GTSNPN, CDR2 SVGIG (reference sequence). This CDR3 reads CAWSVQGAGTDTQYF. Here the CDR3 DNA reads TGTGCCTGGAGTGTACAGGGGGCTGGCACAGATACGCAGTATTTT.